The present entry profiles one TCR beta chain with its context. As yet, its antigen is unknown. This sample is part of a study of blood T cells in healthy people across ages. Broader study findings: Per million T cells, the diversity of TCR beta decreased roughly linearly as age advanced.

The use of a sample-barcoded 5' primer and a J-beta primer mix characterized a second PCR of about 7 to 12 cycles. TCRdb reprocessed the 5' RACE reads via MiXCR and lists one record per CDR3 protein. The data contain over 500,000 distinct CDR3 sequences, roughly a quarter of them singletons. The CDR3 length is 17 residues. V shed 4 bases and J 9 bases; nucleotides not matched to a gene: 13. The germline V gene encodes CDR1 SNHLY and CDR2 FYNNEI. These data also formed part of another study, on T cells of mothers and their children.

Sequences were obtained from blood. This TCR came from a boy between 2 and 15 years old in good health. The J gene is TRBJ2-2, the V gene TRBV2, with 11 positions matching TRBD2. The CDR3 bases are TGTGCCAGCAGTGCAGGGACTAGCGGTAACCTACACCGGGAGCTGTTTTTT. It is translated as CASSAGTSGNLHRELFF.